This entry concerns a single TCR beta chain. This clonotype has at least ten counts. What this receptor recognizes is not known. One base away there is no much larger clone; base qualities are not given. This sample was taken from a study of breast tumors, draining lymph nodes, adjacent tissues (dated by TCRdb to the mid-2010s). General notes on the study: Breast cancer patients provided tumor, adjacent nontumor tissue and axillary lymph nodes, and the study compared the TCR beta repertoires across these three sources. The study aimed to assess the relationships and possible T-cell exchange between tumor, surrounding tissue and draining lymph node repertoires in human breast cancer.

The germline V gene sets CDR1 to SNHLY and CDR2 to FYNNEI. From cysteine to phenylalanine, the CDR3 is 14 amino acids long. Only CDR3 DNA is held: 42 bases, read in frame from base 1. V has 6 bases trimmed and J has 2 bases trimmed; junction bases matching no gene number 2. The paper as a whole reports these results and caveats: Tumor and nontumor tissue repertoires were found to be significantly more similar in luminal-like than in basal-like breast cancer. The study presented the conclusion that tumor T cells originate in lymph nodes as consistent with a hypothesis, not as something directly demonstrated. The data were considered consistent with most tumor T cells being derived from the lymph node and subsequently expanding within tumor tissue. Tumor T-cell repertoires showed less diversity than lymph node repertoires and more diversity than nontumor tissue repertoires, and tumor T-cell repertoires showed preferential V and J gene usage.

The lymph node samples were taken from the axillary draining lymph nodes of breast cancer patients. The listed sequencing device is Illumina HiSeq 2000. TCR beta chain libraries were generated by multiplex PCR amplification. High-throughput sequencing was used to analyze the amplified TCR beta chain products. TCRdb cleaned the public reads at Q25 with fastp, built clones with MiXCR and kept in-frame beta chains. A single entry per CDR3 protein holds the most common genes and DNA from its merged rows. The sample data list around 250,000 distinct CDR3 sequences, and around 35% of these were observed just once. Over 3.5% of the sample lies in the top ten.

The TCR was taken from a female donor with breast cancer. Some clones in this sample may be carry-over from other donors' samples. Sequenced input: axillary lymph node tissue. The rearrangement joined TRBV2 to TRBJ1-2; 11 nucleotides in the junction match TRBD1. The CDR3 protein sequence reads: CASSRTGGNYGYTF. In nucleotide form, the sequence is TGTGCCAGCAGCCGGACAGGGGGCAACTATGGCTACACCTTC.